The 9 T cell receptor beta chains reported below all come from one sample, sequenced in a study of neurological immune-mediated disorders. Time point reported: longitudinal time-point 2. Via MiXCR, TCRdb re-called the 5' RACE reads, giving one row per CDR3 protein. In the table there are about 60,000 distinct CDR3 sequences, roughly 9.8% of which are singletons. The sequencing input was PBMCs. These receptor sequences come from a young man in good health.

This clonotype showed up many times. This rearrangement joins TRBV7-2 to TRBJ1-4, with D perhaps TRBD1 (6 bases). The CDR3 contains 14 residues. The ends were cut back, 7 bases at V and 6 bases at J, with 15 bases in the middle. Germline values: CDR1 SGHTA, CDR2 FQGNSA. The CDR3 DNA reads as TGTGCCAGCACCCTTAACAGGGTTGATGAAAAACTGTTTTTT. It encodes CASTLNRVDEKLFF. The entire variable domain, with the rest obtained from reference TRBV7-2 and TRBJ1-4, is as follows: GAGVSQSPSNKVTEKGKDVELRCDPISGHTALYWYRQSLGQGLEFLIYFQGNSAPDKSGLPSDRFSAERTGGSVSTLTIQRTQQEDSAVYLCASTLNRVDEKLFFGSGTQLSVL.

At least ten counts were recorded for this clonotype. The J gene is TRBJ2-5, the V gene TRBV20-1; D unclear. The CDR3 contains 13 residues. Deletions cut 3 bases from V and 1 base from J, with 9 bases between. Germline values: CDR1 DFQATT, CDR2 SNEGSKA (reference sequence). The CDR3 nucleotides are TGCAGTGCTAGTGACCTCTTCCAAGAGACCCAGTACTTC. Protein: CSASDLFQETQYF.

This clonotype showed up many times. V usage is TRBV29-1 and J usage is TRBJ2-3; 9 nucleotides align to TRBD2. The CDR3 has 15 amino acids. The germline gives CDR1 SQVTM, CDR2 ANQGSEA. V lost 4 bases, J lost 4 bases, and 9 bases stayed unmatched. The DNA of the CDR3 is TGCAGCGTTGGTAAGGGGACTAGCACGGCAGATACGCAGTATTTT. Translation: CSVGKGTSTADTQYF.

In its sample, this clonotype was seen many times. The chain links TRBV20-1 to TRBJ1-1; maybe TRBD1 (5 bases). Germline V gene lookup returns CDR1 DFQATT and CDR2 SNEGSKA (reference sequence). This CDR3 has 13 residues. V dropped 6 bases and J dropped 4 bases, with 15 bases sitting between them. The CDR3 region has the DNA TGCAGTGCAACCCAGGGTGGGGGCACTGAAGCTTTCTTT. It translates to CSATQGGGTEAFF.

This clonotype showed up many times. This rearrangement joins TRBV5-1 to TRBJ2-3; D ambiguous. The CDR3 covers 12 residues. Trimming removed 4 bases from V and 4 bases from J, with 7 bases in between. Per the germline V gene, CDR1 is SGHRS and CDR2 is YFSETQ. The CDR3 region is CASSATADTQYF. The CDR3 bases are TGCGCCAGCAGCGCGACTGCAGATACGCAGTATTTT.

This clonotype has a count of ten or more. V is TRBV20-1 and J is TRBJ2-3; D remains unclear. This CDR3 has 13 amino acids. In germline, CDR1 is DFQATT, CDR2 SNEGSKA (reference sequence). The CDR3 protein is CTVPDSLTDTQYF. DNA for the CDR3: TGCACCGTGCCGGATAGTCTTACAGATACGCAGTATTTT.

In its sample, this clonotype was seen many times. This chain joins TRBV20-1 and TRBJ2-2; 7 bases align to TRBD2. This CDR3 has 12 residues. In germline, CDR1 is DFQATT, CDR2 SNEGSKA (reference sequence). The CDR3 DNA sequence: TGCAGAGTCGGGAGGATCACCGGGGAGCTGTTTTTT. Residues: CRVGRITGELFF.

This clonotype was counted ten times or more. This rearrangement joins TRBV20-1 to TRBJ1-1, with a possible D match to TRBD1 (6 bases). The CDR3 loop spans 12 amino acids. Per germline, CDR1 DFQATT and CDR2 SNEGSKA (reference sequence). Between the trimmed V and J ends, which lost 6 bases and 5 bases, there was a span of 13 bases. For the CDR3, the DNA is TGCAGTGCGGTTAGGGGGGCAACTGAAGCTTTCTTT. Translated, it gives CSAVRGATEAFF.

This clonotype appeared many times. The V and J genes are TRBV20-1 and TRBJ2-5; D is perhaps TRBD2 (5 bases). Trimming stripped 2 bases from V and 1 base from J, with 20 bases between. CDR1 DFQATT and CDR2 SNEGSKA come from the germline V gene (reference sequence). The CDR3 sequence is 17 residues long. CDR3 region: CSARLPNVGLAQETQYF. Here the CDR3 DNA reads TGCAGTGCTAGACTCCCCAATGTAGGACTCGCCCAAGAGACCCAGTACTTC.